The 11 T cell receptor beta chains below were found in one sample sequenced in a study of CD8+CD57+ T cells in acquired aplastic anemia (dated by TCRdb to the late 2010s). Expansion of CD8+CD57+ cells had been shown by flow cytometry in the patients chosen for sequencing. Instrument on record: Illumina HiSeq 2000. Genomic DNA served as template for TCR beta VDJ combination and CDR3 sequence profiling. Starting from the raw public reads, TCRdb applied fastp trimming at Q25, assembled clones with MiXCR and retained in-frame beta chains. When rows share a CDR3 protein, they turn into one entry using the most common DNA and genes. Here the sample has about 200,000 distinct CDR3 sequences; over 55% occur a single time. Roughly 64% of the sample comes from the top ten. Sequencing input: sorted CD4+, CD8+, or CD8+CD57+ T cells (not recorded which) from PBMCs. The receptors shown here come from a human donor with aplastic anemia.

There are many counts of this clonotype. The chain's CDR3 is CASSIRLAVTDTQYF. CDR3 DNA sequence: TGTGCCAGCAGCATCCGACTAGCCGTCACAGATACGCAGTATTTT. This chain joins TRBV13 and TRBJ2-3, with 7 nucleotides matching TRBD2. V lost 5 bases, J lost 2 bases, and 7 bases stayed unmatched. This CDR3 comprises 15 residues. CDR1 is PRHDT and CDR2 is FYEKMQ in the germline V gene (reference sequence).

The chain combines TRBV19 with TRBJ1-2; 8 bases fit TRBD1. From germline, CDR1 is LNHDA and CDR2 SQIVND (reference sequence). There are 13 residues in the CDR3. J lost 7 bases, V lost 8 bases, and 9 bases had no gene match. The CDR3 region is CASFPGGGRGYTF. In DNA, the CDR3 is TGTGCCAGTTTTCCAGGGGGCGGACGTGGCTACACCTTC.

CDR3 residues: CATSPRDRGVNEQYF. As DNA, the CDR3 is TGTGCCACCAGTCCCCGGGACAGGGGTGTGAACGAGCAGTACTTC. This chain connects TRBV24-1 to TRBJ2-7; 10 nucleotides line up with TRBD1. Germline V lookup: CDR1 KGHDR, CDR2 SFDVKD. The V and J ends lost 6 bases and 5 bases, in that order; junction bases with no gene match: 9. The CDR3 is 15 amino acids.

This chain uses TRBV7-2 with TRBJ1-4, with D maybe TRBD1 (6 bases). CDR1 and CDR2 (germline): SGHTA, FQGNSA. CDR3 length equals 16 residues. Trimming pared 1 base from V and 4 bases from J, leaving 13 bases between. CDR3 DNA: TGTGCCAGCAGCTTAGTGAGGGGGGCGAATAATGAAAAACTGTTTTTT. It encodes CASSLVRGANNEKLFF.

The chain links TRBV29-1 to TRBJ2-7, with 12 bases lining up with TRBD1. V was pared by 6 bases and J by 1 base, with 4 bases of the junction left unmatched. This CDR3 has 14 residues. CDR1 and CDR2 (germline): SQVTM, ANQGSEA. The CDR3 coding sequence is TGCAGCGTCGGGACAGGGGGCTCATCCTACGAGCAGTACTTC. The encoded protein is CSVGTGGSSYEQYF.

The rearrangement links TRBV15 to TRBJ2-1, with 9 bases lining up with TRBD1. Looked up from germline, CDR1 is LNHNV and CDR2 is YYDKDF (reference sequence). The CDR3 extends over 16 amino acids. With V trimmed by 3 bases and J by 7 bases, 10 bases remained unmatched. This CDR3 is CATSSPPIQGANEQFF. The DNA for the CDR3 is TGTGCCACCAGCAGCCCGCCCATACAGGGGGCGAATGAGCAGTTCTTC.

The chain employs TRBV6-6 and TRBJ2-1; 9 nucleotides agree with TRBD2. Germline values: CDR1 MNHNY, CDR2 SVGAGI (reference sequence). Trimming took 6 bases from V and 1 from J; bases not matched to a gene: 1. This CDR3 is built from 14 residues. The CDR3 coding sequence is TGTGCCAGCAGGGCGGGAGGGTCCTACAATGAGCAGTTCTTC. Its protein product is CASRAGGSYNEQFF.

The chain links TRBV7-8 to TRBJ1-5; D gene ambiguous. The V and J ends lost 3 bases and 13 bases respectively, with 13 bases between them. The CDR3 runs 12 residues. Germline CDR1 is SGHVS and CDR2 is FQNEAQ. CDR3 region: CASSFDRRGQHF. In DNA, the CDR3 is TGTGCCAGCAGCTTCGACCGACGCGGTCAGCATTTT. Combining the CDR3 with reference TRBV7-8 and TRBJ1-5 gives the whole variable domain GAGVSQSPRYKVAKRGQDVALRCDPISGHVSLFWYQQALGQGPEFLTYFQNEAQLDKSGLPSDRFFAERPEGSVSTLKIQRTQQEDSAVYLCASSFDRRGQHFGDGTRLSIL.

The V call is TRBV6-4, the J call TRBJ1-6, with D maybe TRBD1 (5 bases). Per the germline V gene, CDR1 is MRHNA and CDR2 is SNTAGT. V lost 2 bases to trimming and J lost 0 bases, with 8 bases between them. This CDR3 is built from 16 residues. CDR3 in DNA: TGTGCCAGCAGTGACGACAGTTACTCCTATAATTCACCCCTCCACTTT. Its translation is CASSDDSYSYNSPLHF.

This clonotype turned up a few times. The chain has TRBV30 and TRBJ1-5; TRBD1 matches at 7 bases. J lost 4 bases, V lost 2 bases, and 2 bases had no gene match. The germline V gene encodes CDR1 GTSNPN and CDR2 SVGIG (reference sequence). This CDR3 has 13 amino acids. CDR3 sequence reads: CAWSSGGNQPQHF. The CDR3 bases are TGTGCCTGGAGTTCAGGGGGAAATCAGCCCCAGCATTTT. Using reference TRBV30 and TRBJ1-5 for the parts outside the CDR3, the full variable domain is SQTIHQWPATLVQPVGSPLSLECTVEGTSNPNLYWYRQAAGRGLQLLFYSVGIGQISSEVPQNLSASRPQDRQFILSSKKLLLSDSGFYLCAWSSGGNQPQHFGDGTRLSIL.

The chain couples TRBV7-9 to TRBJ2-7; D unclear. The V and J ends lost 0 bases and 2 bases respectively, with 8 bases between them. In germline, CDR1 is SEHNR, CDR2 FQNEAQ (reference sequence). The CDR3 length is 14 residues. The CDR3, as DNA: TGTGCCAGCAGCTTAGCTGGCAGCCCCTACGAGCAGTACTTC. It encodes CASSLAGSPYEQYF.